Following are 18 T cell receptor beta chains from one sample sequenced in a study of T-cell reconstitution after alpha-beta-depleted transplantation in children. During its preparation, the TCRbeta library received unique molecular identifiers. TCRdb re-called the PCR reads with MiXCR, one entry per CDR3 protein. Altogether 600,000 to 700,000 distinct CDR3 sequences are present, approximately 16% being singletons, with the ten largest covering 1.1%. The input for sequencing was PBMCs from the stem cell graft donor, taken from the stem cell graft. The origin of the receptors is a human donor who donated a stem cell graft to a child with acute myeloid leukemia.

This clonotype was counted a few times. This chain links TRBV15 with TRBJ2-5, with a weak D call TRBD1 (5 bases). This CDR3 contains 15 residues. V was trimmed by 0 bases and J by 5 bases, leaving 13 bases between them. The germline V gene encodes CDR1 LNHNV and CDR2 YYDKDF (reference sequence). The CDR3, as DNA: TGTGCCACCAGCAGAGATAAAAGGTCAGGGGAGACCCAGTACTTC. It specifies CATSRDKRSGETQYF.

This clonotype was recorded many times. This sequence joins TRBV25-1 and TRBJ2-7; D is unresolved. V was pared by 4 bases and J by 4 bases, with 11 bases between. This CDR3 region has 13 residues. Germline assignment: CDR1 MGHDK and CDR2 SYGVNS. CDR3 in amino acids: CASSAKGPYEQYV. The CDR3 DNA reads as TGTGCCAGCAGTGCCAAGGGTCCTTACGAGCAGTACGTC.

The V call is TRBV4-3, the J call TRBJ1-1; 7 nucleotides align to TRBD1. Trimming cost V 0 bases and J 11 bases; bases outside gene matches: 12. The CDR3 is 15 amino acids. Germline V CDR1 and CDR2: LGHNA, YSLEER. The DNA of the CDR3 is TGCGCCAGCAGCCAAGATTCGGGGGACACCAGGGGGGCTTTCTTT. Protein sequence: CASSQDSGDTRGAFF.

This clonotype was picked up a small number of times. CDR3: CASSGGRISYNEQFF. Here the CDR3 DNA reads TGTGCCAGCAGCGGAGGCCGTATCTCCTACAATGAGCAGTTCTTC. The rearrangement uses TRBV3-1 and TRBJ2-1; D is perhaps TRBD2 (5 bases). The length of the CDR3 is 15 residues. V dropped 5 bases and J dropped 0 bases, with 11 bases sitting between them. Germline CDR1 LGHDT, CDR2 YNNKEL (reference sequence).

The chain uses TRBV20-1 and TRBJ2-4; D ambiguous. V was clipped by 5 bases and J by 0 bases, with 17 bases between them. Germline V lookup: CDR1 DFQATT, CDR2 SNEGSKA (reference sequence). The CDR3 covers 16 residues. The CDR3 nucleotides read TGCAGTGCTCCCGCTCAGACACTTATAGCCAAAAACATTCAGTACTTC. As protein: CSAPAQTLIAKNIQYF.

This clonotype was observed many times. V is TRBV29-1 and J is TRBJ2-2; a weak D match, TRBD1 (5 bases). Germline V gene sequence: CDR1 SQVTM, CDR2 ANQGSEA. This CDR3 region has 13 residues. With 3 bases removed from V and 6 bases from J, the gap between germline ends came to 11 bases. CDR3 DNA sequence: TGCAGCGTTGATTCCCAGGGCGCCGGGGAGCTGTTTTTT. It specifies CSVDSQGAGELFF.

In its sample, this clonotype was seen many times. V and J are TRBV28 and TRBJ1-2, with 7 bases aligning to TRBD1. J was trimmed by 8 bases and V by 7 bases; bases with no gene match: 13. Germline CDR1 is MDHEN and CDR2 is SYDVKM. The CDR3 covers 14 residues. The CDR3 sequence: CASTRSVRGAGYTF. DNA for the CDR3: TGTGCCAGCACCCGAAGCGTCAGGGGGGCCGGCTACACCTTC.

Worth noting for this clonotype: This sequence may be a read error, since a much larger clone differs from it by one base. The chain recombines TRBV20-1 with TRBJ2-3; D ambiguous. CDR3 length: 16 amino acids. Germline CDR1 and CDR2: DFQATT and SNEGSKA (reference sequence). This CDR3 reads CSARDLDGYSTDTEYF. CDR3 sequence (DNA): TGCAGTGCTAGAGACCTAGACGGATATAGCACAGATACGGAGTATTTT.

This clonotype was detected ten times or more. The V call is TRBV9, the J call TRBJ2-7; D ambiguous. The CDR3 totals 11 residues. Germline lookup yields CDR1 SGDLS and CDR2 YYNGEE. The V end was cut by 0 bases, the J end by 6 bases, with 4 bases between. The CDR3 DNA follows: TGTGCCAGCAGCGTAGAGTGCGAGCAGTACGTC. Its protein product is CASSVECEQYV.

This clonotype was recorded a few times. This chain joins TRBV6-2 or TRBV6-3 and TRBJ2-7; the D gene is possibly TRBD2 (5 bases). The V gene lost 10 bases and the J gene lost 6 bases, with 13 bases spanning the gap. Germline CDR1 reads MNHEY; CDR2 reads SVGEGT. The CDR3 runs 11 residues. As DNA, the CDR3 is TGTGCCACCTCCACGGGGTCCGAGCAGTACGTC. It codes for CATSTGSEQYV.

The chain combines TRBV11-1 with TRBJ2-6; 8 bases are shared with TRBD1. V was pared by 2 bases and J by 0 bases, with 6 bases of the junction left unmatched. The CDR3 is made up of 18 amino acids. CDR1 SGHAT and CDR2 FQDESV come from the germline V gene (reference sequence). The DNA for the CDR3 is TGTGCCAGCAGCTTATACGGCACAGGGGGCTCTGGGGCCAACGTCCTGACTTTC. The encoded protein is CASSLYGTGGSGANVLTF.

This clonotype was detected many times. The V gene is TRBV20-1, the J gene TRBJ1-6; possibly TRBD1 for D (5 bases). The CDR3 is 15 residues long. Looked up from germline, CDR1 is DFQATT and CDR2 is SNEGSKA (reference sequence). Trimming pared 0 bases from V and 7 bases from J, leaving 13 bases between. The CDR3 DNA follows: TGCAGTGCTAGAGAGGAACAGGTTCGAAATTCACCCCTCCACTTT. It yields the protein CSAREEQVRNSPLHF.

This clonotype was observed at least ten times. The chain employs TRBV7-2 and TRBJ1-1; D ambiguous. Per the germline V gene, CDR1 is SGHTA and CDR2 is FQGNSA. V lost 5 bases, J lost 1 base, and 11 bases lay in between. CDR3 length: 14 residues. The CDR3 DNA reads TGTGCCAGCAGCCTCAGCAGAGGGAACACTGAAGCTTTCTTT. Protein: CASSLSRGNTEAFF. Together with reference TRBV7-2 and TRBJ1-1, the CDR3 gives the full variable domain: GAGVSQSPSNKVTEKGKDVELRCDPISGHTALYWYRQSLGQGLEFLIYFQGNSAPDKSGLPSDRFSAERTGGSVSTLTIQRTQQEDSAVYLCASSLSRGNTEAFFGQGTRLTVV.

This clonotype has ten or more counts. The chain links TRBV7-6 to TRBJ2-5; D is unclear. V lost 0 bases to trimming and J lost 5 bases, with 13 bases between them. The CDR3 contains 15 residues. Germline V gene sequence: CDR1 SGHVS, CDR2 FNYEAQ. The DNA for the CDR3 is TGTGCCAGCAGCTTAGCTGAGAGACGTTTGGAGACCCAGTACTTC. Translating gives CASSLAERRLETQYF. Variable domain in full (rest from reference TRBV7-6 and TRBJ2-5): GAGVSQSPRYKVTKRGQDVALRCDPISGHVSLYWYRQALGQGPEFLTYFNYEAQQDKSGLPNDRFSAERPEGSISTLTIQRTEQRDSAMYRCASSLAERRLETQYFGPGTRLLVL.

This rearrangement joins TRBV12-3 or TRBV12-4 to TRBJ2-5; D is possibly TRBD1 (6 bases). V was pared by 3 bases and J by 2 bases, with 16 bases between. This CDR3 comprises 16 residues. This CDR3 reads CASSLVLGQEQETQYF. DNA for the CDR3: TGTGCCAGCAGTTTGGTTCTGGGACAAGAGCAAGAGACCCAGTACTTC.

This clonotype was found many times. This chain connects TRBV20-1 to TRBJ1-6; D not resolved. Trimming stripped 5 bases from V and 5 bases from J, with 16 bases between. Germline CDR1 DFQATT, CDR2 SNEGSKA (reference sequence). CDR3 size: 15 residues. CDR3 in amino acids: CSAQDDRTNNSPLHF. In DNA form, the CDR3 reads TGCAGTGCTCAGGACGACCGGACGAATAATTCACCCCTCCACTTT.

This clonotype was observed a handful of times. The J gene is TRBJ2-7, the V gene TRBV11-2; perhaps TRBD2 as D (5 bases). Trimming pared 6 bases from V and 3 bases from J, leaving 15 bases between. The germline V gene has CDR1 SGHAT and CDR2 FQNNGV. The CDR3 has 14 amino acids. The CDR3 here is CASRSPGNLYEQYF. The CDR3 DNA is TGTGCCAGCAGGTCTCCCGGGAACCTCTACGAGCAGTACTTC.

This clonotype has a handful of counts. The rearrangement uses TRBV12-3 or TRBV12-4 and TRBJ2-7; D is uncertain. The CDR3 has 14 residues. Trimming shortened V by 5 bases and J by 3 bases, and 14 bases separated the two germline ends. The CDR3 loop is CASSTTAVDYEQYF. For the CDR3, the DNA is TGTGCCAGCAGTACTACTGCAGTAGACTACGAGCAGTACTTC.